Presented here are 16 T cell receptor beta chains from one specimen sequenced in a study of T cell responses to AZD1222 COVID-19 vaccine. The method was immunoSEQ multiplex PCR; TCRdb's version includes in-frame clones alone and lacks a portion of them. Among some 100,000 clones listed, around 89% were seen once. Sequenced here: peripheral blood, sampled 28 days after the second AZD1222 dose. The receptors were gathered from an adult who received the AZD1222 COVID-19 vaccine.

This sequence joins TRBV6-5 and TRBJ2-5; D tentatively fits TRBD1 or TRBD2 (5 bases each). Germline values: CDR1 MNHEY, CDR2 SVGAGI. V gave up 4 bases and J gave up 3 bases, with 9 bases separating them. The CDR3 extends over 13 amino acids. DNA for the CDR3: TGTGCCAGCAGTTTTTTGGGGGAAGAGACCCAGTACTTC. It is translated as CASSFLGEETQYF.

The rearrangement joins TRBV9 to TRBJ1-2, with D maybe TRBD1 (5 bases). With 0 bases removed from V and 6 bases from J, the gap between germline ends came to 15 bases. Germline V gives CDR1 SGDLS, CDR2 YYNGEE. There are 15 residues in the CDR3. CDR3 in amino acids: CASSVGGQGFNGYTF. The DNA for the CDR3 is TGTGCCAGCAGCGTAGGTGGGCAGGGCTTTAATGGCTACACCTTC.

CDR3 nucleotides: TGTGCCAGCAGCTGGACCGTGGGAGGAACTGAAGCTTTCTTT. This encodes CASSWTVGGTEAFF. This rearrangement joins TRBV5-5 to TRBJ1-1; D gene uncertain. This CDR3 spans 14 amino acids. The germline V gene encodes CDR1 SGHKS and CDR2 YYEKEE (reference sequence). V dropped 3 bases and J dropped 5 bases, with 14 bases sitting between them.

This clone has just a few counts. The gene calls are TRBV27 and TRBJ1-5; D is perhaps TRBD1 (5 bases). Trimming pared 3 bases from V and 7 bases from J, leaving 13 bases between. The CDR3 spans 14 residues. Germline CDR1 MNHEY, CDR2 SMNVEV (reference sequence). The CDR3 region is CASSFQGEGQPQHF. CDR3 nucleotides: TGTGCCAGCAGTTTCCAAGGGGAGGGCCAGCCCCAGCATTTT.

The DNA of the CDR3 is TGTGCCAGCAGTTTACTCTTCGGGGGCGCGAAAGGTGAAAAACTGTTTTTT. Translated: CASSLLFGGAKGEKLFF. V and J are TRBV28 and TRBJ1-4; a weak D match, TRBD1 (6 bases). CDR1 is MDHEN, CDR2 SYDVKM, per germline. The V end was cut by 2 bases, the J end by 7 bases, with 20 bases between. The CDR3 totals 17 residues.

This clone was detected a few times. In DNA form, the CDR3 reads TGCGCCAGCAGCTTGGCCCCGGGGGGCCTCACAGATACGCAGTATTTT. This encodes CASSLAPGGLTDTQYF. The V and J genes are TRBV5-1 and TRBJ2-3, with D perhaps TRBD2 (7 bases). From germline, CDR1 is SGHRS and CDR2 YFSETQ. The CDR3 consists of 16 residues. V dropped 0 bases and J dropped 2 bases, with 13 bases sitting between them.

The chain combines TRBV4-1 with TRBJ2-7; possible D gene TRBD2, 5 bases. V was pared by 0 bases and J by 3 bases, with 15 bases between. The CDR3 runs to 16 residues. Germline assignment: CDR1 MGHRA and CDR2 YSYEKL. The DNA for the CDR3 is TGCGCCAGCAGCCAAGATGTCAGCGGATCTTACTACGAGCAGTACTTC. Protein product: CASSQDVSGSYYEQYF.

The J gene is TRBJ1-4, the V gene TRBV11-3; 7 positions match TRBD1. Germline CDR1 SGHNT, CDR2 YENEEA. The CDR3 totals 18 residues. Trimming cost V 4 bases and J 3 bases; bases outside gene matches: 14. The CDR3 loop is CASSYGGFTGASNEKLFF. CDR3 bases: TGTGCCAGCAGCTACGGTGGTTTTACAGGGGCATCTAATGAAAAACTGTTTTTT.

The V call is TRBV5-1, the J call TRBJ2-1, with 8 bases that match TRBD2. Looked up from germline, CDR1 is SGHRS and CDR2 is YFSETQ. The CDR3 is made up of 15 amino acids. V shed 0 bases and J 8 bases; nucleotides not matched to a gene: 7. CDR3 nucleotide sequence: TGCGCCAGCAGCTTGGTTCCAGCGGGAGCCCATGAGCAGTTCTTC. Its protein is CASSLVPAGAHEQFF.

The rearrangement links TRBV27 to TRBJ2-7; 11 bases align to TRBD1. Germline V gives CDR1 MNHEY, CDR2 SMNVEV (reference sequence). The CDR3 is 16 residues long. The V segment lost 6 bases and the J segment 4 bases; nucleotides outside the gene matches: 11. The CDR3 DNA sequence: TGTGCCAGCAGGGGGCCGGACAGGGGGCTCAAGTACGAGCAGTACTTC. As protein: CASRGPDRGLKYEQYF.

The chain combines TRBV7-9 with TRBJ1-5; D possibly corresponds to TRBD1 (5 bases). The CDR3 totals 13 residues. Trimming removed 1 base from V and 6 bases from J, with 7 bases in between. Germline lookup yields CDR1 SEHNR and CDR2 FQNEAQ (reference sequence). The CDR3 nucleotides are TGTGCCAGCAGCTTAGACGGGGCTCAGCCCCAGCATTTT. Protein product: CASSLDGAQPQHF.

V usage is TRBV19 and J usage is TRBJ2-1, with D tentatively TRBD1 (7 bases). CDR3 length equals 13 residues. Germline V gives CDR1 LNHDA, CDR2 SQIVND (reference sequence). V lost 6 bases and J 8 bases, leaving 14 bases between the germline ends. The CDR3 DNA follows: TGTGCCAGTAGCCCAGGAGGGGGCTATGAGCAGTTCTTC. It translates to CASSPGGGYEQFF.

The chain employs TRBV11-3 and TRBJ2-7; a possible D gene is TRBD1 (6 bases). This CDR3 is 14 amino acids long. Germline CDR1 SGHNT, CDR2 YENEEA. The V end was cut by 2 bases, the J end by 6 bases, with 14 bases between. CDR3 loop: CASSLSQGGVEQYF. The DNA of the CDR3 is TGTGCCAGCAGCTTAAGCCAAGGGGGTGTCGAGCAGTACTTC.

The CDR3 is CASSLGGINEQFF. The CDR3 DNA follows: TGTGCCAGCAGTTTAGGAGGTATCAATGAGCAGTTCTTC. This chain joins TRBV12-3 or TRBV12-4 and TRBJ2-1; D is unclear. The V and J ends lost 1 base and 6 bases respectively, with 7 bases between them. This CDR3 is 13 amino acids long.

This rearrangement joins TRBV30 to TRBJ1-5, with 9 bases aligning to TRBD1. Losses at the gene ends were 3 bases for V and 7 bases for J; bases not matched to a gene: 10. Germline V gives CDR1 GTSNPN, CDR2 SVGIG (reference sequence). The CDR3 totals 15 residues. This CDR3 is CAWRRLGQGGQPQHF. The DNA for the CDR3 is TGTGCCTGGAGAAGATTGGGACAGGGAGGACAGCCCCAGCATTTT.

This sequence joins TRBV28 and TRBJ1-6, with D possibly being TRBD1 (5 bases). In germline, CDR1 is MDHEN, CDR2 SYDVKM. CDR3 length: 15 amino acids. V shed 5 bases and J shed 0 bases, with 8 bases lying between them. The CDR3 DNA follows: TGTGCCAGCAGTCGGGACCACTCCTATAATTCACCCCTCCACTTT. It is translated as CASSRDHSYNSPLHF.